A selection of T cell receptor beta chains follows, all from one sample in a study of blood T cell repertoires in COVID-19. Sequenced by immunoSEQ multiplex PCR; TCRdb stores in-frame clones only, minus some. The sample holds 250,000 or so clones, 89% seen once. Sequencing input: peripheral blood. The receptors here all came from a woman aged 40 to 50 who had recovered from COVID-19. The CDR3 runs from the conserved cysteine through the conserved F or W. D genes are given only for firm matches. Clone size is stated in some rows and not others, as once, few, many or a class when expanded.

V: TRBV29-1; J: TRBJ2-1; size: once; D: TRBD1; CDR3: CSAGTGNYNEQFF; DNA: TGCAGCGCGGGGACAGGCAATTACAATGAGCAGTTCTTC
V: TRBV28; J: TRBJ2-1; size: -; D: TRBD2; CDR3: CASSVFTRTSGGNEQFF; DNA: TGTGCCAGCAGTGTCTTCACCCGGACTAGCGGGGGTAATGAGCAGTTCTTC
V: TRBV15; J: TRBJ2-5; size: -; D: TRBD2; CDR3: CATARIAGGVETQYF; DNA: TGTGCCACCGCTCGCATAGCGGGAGGAGTGGAGACCCAGTACTTC
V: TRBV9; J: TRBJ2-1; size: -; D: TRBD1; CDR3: CASSVGAQGAEYEQFF; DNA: TGTGCCAGCAGCGTAGGGGCACAGGGGGCCGAATATGAGCAGTTCTTC
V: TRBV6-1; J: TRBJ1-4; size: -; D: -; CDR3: CASSADLGGRVHEKLFF; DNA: TGTGCCAGCAGTGCCGATCTGGGAGGCAGAGTCCATGAAAAACTGTTTTTT
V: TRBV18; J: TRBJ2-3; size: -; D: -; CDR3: CASSPQPRDTQYF; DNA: TGTGCCAGCTCACCACAACCCAGGGATACGCAGTATTTT
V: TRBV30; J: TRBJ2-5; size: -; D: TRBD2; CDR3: CAWSRLAGDQETQYF; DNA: TGTGCCTGGAGTAGGCTAGCGGGGGACCAAGAGACCCAGTACTTC
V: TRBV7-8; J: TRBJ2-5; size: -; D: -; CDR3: CASSTDGEQETQYF; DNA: TGTGCCAGCAGCACGGACGGGGAGCAAGAGACCCAGTACTTC
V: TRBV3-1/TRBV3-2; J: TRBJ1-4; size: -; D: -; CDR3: CASSQGTFNEKLFF; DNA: TGTGCCAGCAGCCAAGGGACTTTTAATGAAAAACTGTTTTTT
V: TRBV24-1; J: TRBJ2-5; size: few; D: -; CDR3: CATSDPNPGQETQYF; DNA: TGTGCCACCAGTGATCCTAACCCGGGACAAGAGACCCAGTACTTC
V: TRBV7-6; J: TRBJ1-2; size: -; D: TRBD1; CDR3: CASSKGQGVAYGYTF; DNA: TGTGCCAGCAGCAAGGGACAGGGGGTGGCCTATGGCTACACCTTC
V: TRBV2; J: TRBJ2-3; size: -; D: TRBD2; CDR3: CASSDSLAGGPRTDTQYF; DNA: TGTGCCAGCAGTGACTCTCTAGCGGGAGGGCCTCGTACAGATACGCAGTATTTT
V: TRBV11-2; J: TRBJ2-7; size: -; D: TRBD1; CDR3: CASSFSIGQGWDEQYF; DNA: TGTGCCAGCAGCTTTTCCATCGGACAGGGCTGGGACGAGCAGTACTTC
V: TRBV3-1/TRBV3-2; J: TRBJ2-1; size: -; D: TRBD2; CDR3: CASSQPGGTFGSYNEQFF; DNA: TGTGCCAGCAGCCAACCCGGGGGGACTTTCGGCTCCTACAATGAGCAGTTCTTC
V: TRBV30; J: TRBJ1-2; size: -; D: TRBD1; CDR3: CAWTGTDYGYTF; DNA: TGTGCCTGGACCGGGACAGACTATGGCTACACCTTC
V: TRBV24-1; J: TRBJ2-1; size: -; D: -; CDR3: CATGQRTYNEQFF; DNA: TGTGCCACCGGCCAGCGGACGTACAATGAGCAGTTCTTC
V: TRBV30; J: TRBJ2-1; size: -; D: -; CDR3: CAWSVDSYNEQFF; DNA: TGTGCCTGGAGTGTAGACAGCTACAATGAGCAGTTCTTC
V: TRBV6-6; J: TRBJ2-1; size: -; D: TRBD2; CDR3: CATWPGTSGRGEQFF; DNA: TGTGCCACCTGGCCCGGGACTAGCGGGAGGGGGGAGCAGTTCTTC
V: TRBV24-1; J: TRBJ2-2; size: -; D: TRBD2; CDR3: CATTRTGLATGELFF; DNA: TGTGCCACCACTCGAACGGGACTAGCCACCGGGGAGCTGTTTTTT
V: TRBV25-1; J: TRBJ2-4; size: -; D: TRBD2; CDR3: CASATPGGVKNIQYF; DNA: TGTGCCAGCGCTACTCCGGGAGGGGTAAAAAACATTCAGTACTTC
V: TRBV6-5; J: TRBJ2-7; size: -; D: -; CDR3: CASSVGRDYEQYF; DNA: TGTGCCAGCAGCGTCGGACGGGACTACGAGCAGTACTTC
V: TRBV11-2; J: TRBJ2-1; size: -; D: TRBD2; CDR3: CASSLVAGGPVEQFF; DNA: TGTGCCAGCAGCTTAGTAGCGGGGGGGCCTGTTGAGCAGTTCTTC
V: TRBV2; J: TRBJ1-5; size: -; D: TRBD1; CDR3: CASRQGAGVRQPQHF; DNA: TGTGCCAGCAGACAGGGGGCCGGGGTTCGGCAGCCCCAGCATTTT
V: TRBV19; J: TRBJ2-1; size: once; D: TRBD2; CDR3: CASSTIAGSYEQFF; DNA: TGTGCCAGTAGTACAATAGCGGGAAGCTATGAGCAGTTCTTC
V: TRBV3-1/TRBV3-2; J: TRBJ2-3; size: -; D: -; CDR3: CASSQASLSPDTQYF; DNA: TGTGCCAGCAGCCAAGCGAGTCTATCCCCAGATACGCAGTATTTT
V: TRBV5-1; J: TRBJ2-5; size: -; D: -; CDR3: CASSLPQNQETQYF; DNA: TGCGCCAGCAGCTTGCCTCAGAACCAAGAGACCCAGTACTTC
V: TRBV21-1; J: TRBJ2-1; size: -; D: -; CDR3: CASSKEPGLAGVPSSYNEQFF; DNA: TGTGCCAGCAGCAAAGAGCCGGGACTAGCGGGGGTCCCGAGCTCCTACAATGAGCAGTTCTTC
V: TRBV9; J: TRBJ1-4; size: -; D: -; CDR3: CASSVGGQSSSTNEKLFF; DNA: TGTGCCAGCAGCGTAGGTGGGCAGTCATCTTCAACTAATGAAAAACTGTTTTTT
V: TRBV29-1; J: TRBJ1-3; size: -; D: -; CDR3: CSASTRNTIYF; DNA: TGCAGCGCCTCCACGCGGAACACCATATATTTT
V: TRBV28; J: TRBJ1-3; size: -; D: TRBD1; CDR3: CASSAGGTGNTIYF; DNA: TGTGCCAGCAGTGCAGGGGGGACTGGAAACACCATATATTTT
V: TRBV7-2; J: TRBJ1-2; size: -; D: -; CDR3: CASSLEVRNYGYTF; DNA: TGTGCCAGCAGCTTAGAGGTCAGGAACTATGGCTACACCTTC
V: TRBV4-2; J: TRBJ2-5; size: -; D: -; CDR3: CASSRDSGETQYF; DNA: TGTGCCAGCAGCCGAGACAGCGGAGAGACCCAGTACTTC
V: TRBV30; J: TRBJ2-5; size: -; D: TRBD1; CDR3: CAWGTVYQETQYF; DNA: TGTGCCTGGGGGACAGTTTACCAAGAGACCCAGTACTTC
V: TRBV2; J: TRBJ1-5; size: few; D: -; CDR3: CASSEDLLSGYSNQPQHF; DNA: TGTGCCAGCAGTGAAGATTTACTGTCAGGGTATAGCAATCAGCCCCAGCATTTT
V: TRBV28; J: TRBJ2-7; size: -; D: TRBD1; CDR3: CASSLPAGQGIYEQYF; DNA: TGTGCCAGCAGTTTACCAGCGGGACAGGGCATTTACGAGCAGTACTTC
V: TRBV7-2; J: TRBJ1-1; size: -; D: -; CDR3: CASRPDSTGEAFF; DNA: TGTGCCAGCAGGCCTGACAGTACCGGTGAAGCTTTCTTT
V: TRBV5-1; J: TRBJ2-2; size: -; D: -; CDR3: CASSREMVDTGELFF; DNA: TGCGCCAGCAGTCGGGAGATGGTGGACACCGGGGAGCTGTTTTTT
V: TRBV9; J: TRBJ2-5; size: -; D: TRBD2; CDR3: CASSPGTSGEGETQYF; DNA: TGTGCCAGCAGCCCGGGGACTAGCGGCGAGGGGGAGACCCAGTACTTC
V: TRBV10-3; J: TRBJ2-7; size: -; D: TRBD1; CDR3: CAISGGQGGEQYF; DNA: TGTGCCATCAGTGGGGGACAGGGCGGTGAGCAGTACTTC
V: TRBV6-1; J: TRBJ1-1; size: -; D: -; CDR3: CASSEQGTTEAFF; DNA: TGTGCCAGCAGTGAACAGGGTACCACTGAAGCTTTCTTT
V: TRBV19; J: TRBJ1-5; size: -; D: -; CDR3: CASRLGQTQHF; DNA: TGTGCCAGTAGACTTGGACAGACCCAGCATTTT
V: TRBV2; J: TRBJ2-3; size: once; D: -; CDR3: CASSEGTTSTDTQYF; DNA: TGTGCCAGCAGTGAAGGGACTACCAGCACAGATACGCAGTATTTT
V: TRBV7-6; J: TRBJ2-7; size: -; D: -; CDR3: CASSSRVTDYEQYF; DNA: TGTGCCAGCAGCTCCAGGGTTACGGACTACGAGCAGTACTTC
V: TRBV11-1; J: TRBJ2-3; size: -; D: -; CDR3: CASSFGAESTDTQYF; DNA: TGTGCCAGCAGCTTTGGGGCAGAGAGCACAGATACGCAGTATTTT
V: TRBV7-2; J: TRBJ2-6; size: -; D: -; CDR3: CASSPHRAGANVLTF; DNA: TGTGCCAGCAGCCCTCACAGGGCTGGGGCCAACGTCCTGACTTTC
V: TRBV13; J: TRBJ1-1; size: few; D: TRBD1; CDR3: CATTRDRDFEAFF; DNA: TGTGCCACCACTCGGGACAGGGACTTTGAAGCTTTCTTT
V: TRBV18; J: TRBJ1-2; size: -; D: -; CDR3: CASSPLSTRTNYGYTF; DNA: TGTGCCAGCTCACCACTATCGACACGAACGAACTATGGCTACACCTTC
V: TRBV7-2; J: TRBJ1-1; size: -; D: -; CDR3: CASSYPGHPRGAFF; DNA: TGTGCCAGCAGCTACCCGGGACACCCACGGGGAGCTTTCTTT
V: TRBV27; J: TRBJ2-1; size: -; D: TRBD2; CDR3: CASSFPLPPRASGRTPRLEQFF; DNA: TGTGCCAGCAGTTTCCCTCTTCCCCCTCGGGCTAGCGGGAGGACCCCCCGGCTAGAGCAGTTCTTC
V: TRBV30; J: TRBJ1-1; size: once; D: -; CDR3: CAWGLRGNTEAFF; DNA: TGTGCCTGGGGACTAAGGGGGAACACTGAAGCTTTCTTT
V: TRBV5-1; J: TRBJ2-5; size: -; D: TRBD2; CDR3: CASSLALAEETQYF; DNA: TGCGCCAGCAGCTTGGCCCTAGCGGAAGAGACCCAGTACTTC
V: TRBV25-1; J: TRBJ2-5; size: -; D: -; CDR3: CASSDSLQGQETQYF; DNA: TGTGCCAGCAGTGATTCCCTGCAGGGGCAAGAGACCCAGTACTTC
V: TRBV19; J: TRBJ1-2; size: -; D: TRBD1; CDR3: CASSRQGAGSLGGYTF; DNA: TGTGCCAGTAGTAGACAGGGGGCCGGGAGCCTTGGGGGCTACACCTTC
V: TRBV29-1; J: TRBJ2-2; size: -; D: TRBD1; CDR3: CSVELEGQISTGELFF; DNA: TGCAGCGTTGAACTCGAGGGACAGATATCCACCGGGGAGCTGTTTTTT
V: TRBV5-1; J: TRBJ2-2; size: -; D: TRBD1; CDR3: CASAPRTGAYGELFF; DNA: TGCGCCAGCGCGCCCCGGACAGGGGCGTACGGGGAGCTGTTTTTT
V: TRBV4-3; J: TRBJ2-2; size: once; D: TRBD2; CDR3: CASSPLGEGGELFF; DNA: TGCGCCAGCAGCCCACTAGGGGAGGGCGGGGAGCTGTTTTTT
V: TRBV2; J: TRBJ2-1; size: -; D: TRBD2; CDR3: CASRALAGGNNEQFF; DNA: TGTGCCAGCAGGGCTCTAGCGGGGGGGAACAATGAGCAGTTCTTC
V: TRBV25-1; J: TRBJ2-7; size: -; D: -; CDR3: CASSGRDSPVSYEQYF; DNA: TGTGCCAGCAGTGGGCGGGACTCCCCTGTCTCCTACGAGCAGTACTTC